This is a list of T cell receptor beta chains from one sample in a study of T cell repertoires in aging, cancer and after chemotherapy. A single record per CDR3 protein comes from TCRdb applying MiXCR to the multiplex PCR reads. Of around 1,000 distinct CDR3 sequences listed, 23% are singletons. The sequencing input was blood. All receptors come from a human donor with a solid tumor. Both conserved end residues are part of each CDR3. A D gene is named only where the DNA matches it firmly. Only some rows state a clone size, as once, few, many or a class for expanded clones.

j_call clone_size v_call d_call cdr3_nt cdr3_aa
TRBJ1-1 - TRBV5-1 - TGCGCCAGCAGCTTGCAGGGTTCCACTGAAGCTTTCTTT CASSLQGSTEAFF
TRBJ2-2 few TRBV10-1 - TGCGCCAGCAGAGAGCATGGTGCCGGGGAGCTGTTTTTT CASREHGAGELFF
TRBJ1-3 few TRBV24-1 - TGTGCCACCAGTGATCCAGGTATCTCTGGAAACACCATATATTTT CATSDPGISGNTIYF
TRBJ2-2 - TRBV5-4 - TGTGCCAGCAGCCTAGGGACTTACACCGGGGAGCTGTTTTTT CASSLGTYTGELFF
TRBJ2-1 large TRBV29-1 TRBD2 TGCAGCGCTGGGACTAGCCCCTTCGGGAATGAGCAGTTCTTC CSAGTSPFGNEQFF
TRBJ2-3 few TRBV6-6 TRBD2 TGTGCCAGCAGCATAGCGGGAGCGCGCACAGATACGCAGTATTTT CASSIAGARTDTQYF
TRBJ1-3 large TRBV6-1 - TGTGCCAGCTCGCTAGAGGGAAACACCATATATTTT CASSLEGNTIYF
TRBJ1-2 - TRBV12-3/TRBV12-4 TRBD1 TGTGCCAGCAGTTTATATGGGACAGGGGGCAGGAGCGGCTACACCTTC CASSLYGTGGRSGYTF
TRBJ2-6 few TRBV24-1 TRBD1 TGTGCCACCAGTGATAGGACAGGGGCCTCCTCTGGGGCCAACGTCCTGACTTTC CATSDRTGASSGANVLTF
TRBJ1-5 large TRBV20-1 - TGCAGTGCTAGAGATCCGGGTTTAAGCAATCAGCCCCAGCATTTT CSARDPGLSNQPQHF
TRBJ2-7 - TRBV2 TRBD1 TGTGCCAGCAGTCCACTCGGGACAGGGAGATACGAGCAGTACTTC CASSPLGTGRYEQYF
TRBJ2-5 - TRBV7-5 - - CISVPEAVQGATETQYF
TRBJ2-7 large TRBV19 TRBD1 TGTGCCAGACCGAACCGGAGGACAGGGTTGTACGAGCAGTACTTC CARPNRRTGLYEQYF
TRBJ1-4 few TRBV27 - TGTGCCAGCAGTTTATTTCTGGGAACTAATGAAAAACTGTTTTTT CASSLFLGTNEKLFF
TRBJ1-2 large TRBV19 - TGTGCCAGTAGTATTCCCGGGGCTTCGAACTATGGCTACACCTTC CASSIPGASNYGYTF
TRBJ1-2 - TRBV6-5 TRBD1 TGTGCCAGCAGCCCATCCGGGACAGGGGATGGCTACACCTTC CASSPSGTGDGYTF
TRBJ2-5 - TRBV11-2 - TGTGCCAGCAGCTTATTCAGGGGCCAAGAGACCCAGTACTTC CASSLFRGQETQYF
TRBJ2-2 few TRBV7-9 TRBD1 TGTGCCAGCACAAAGACAGGGAGGAACACCGGGGAGCTGTTTTTT CASTKTGRNTGELFF